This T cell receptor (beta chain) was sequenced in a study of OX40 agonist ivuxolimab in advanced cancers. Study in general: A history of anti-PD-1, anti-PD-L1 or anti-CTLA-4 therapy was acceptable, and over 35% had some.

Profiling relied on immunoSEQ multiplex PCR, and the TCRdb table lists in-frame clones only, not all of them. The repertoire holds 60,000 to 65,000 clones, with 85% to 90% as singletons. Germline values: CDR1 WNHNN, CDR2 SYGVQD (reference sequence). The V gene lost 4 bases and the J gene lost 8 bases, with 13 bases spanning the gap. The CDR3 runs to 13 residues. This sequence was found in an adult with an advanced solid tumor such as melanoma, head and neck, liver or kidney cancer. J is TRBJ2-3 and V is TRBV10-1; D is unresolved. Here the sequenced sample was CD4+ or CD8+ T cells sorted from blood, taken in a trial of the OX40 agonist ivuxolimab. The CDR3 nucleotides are TGCGCCAGCAGTGTGGGCACCGTGAGTACGCAGTATTTT. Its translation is CASSVGTVSTQYF.